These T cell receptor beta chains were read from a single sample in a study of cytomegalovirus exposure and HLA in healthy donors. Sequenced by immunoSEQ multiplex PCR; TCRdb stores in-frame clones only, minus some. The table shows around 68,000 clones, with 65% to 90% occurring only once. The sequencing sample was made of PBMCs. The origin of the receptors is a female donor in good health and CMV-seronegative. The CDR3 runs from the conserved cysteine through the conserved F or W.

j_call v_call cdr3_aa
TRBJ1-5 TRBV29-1 CSVVEGAGNQPQHF
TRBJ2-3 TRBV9 CASSDPSGIATDTQYF
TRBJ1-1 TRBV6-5 CASSRGLATEAFF
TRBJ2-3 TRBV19 CARPYTSSDTQYF
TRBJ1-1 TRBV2 CASSQQGGNTEAFF
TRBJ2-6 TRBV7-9 CSSSGGRTSGANVLTF
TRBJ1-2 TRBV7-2 CVAAPGSDYGYTF
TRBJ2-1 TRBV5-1 CASSVGTANEQFF
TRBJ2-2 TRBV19 CASRTPSIGTGNTGELFF
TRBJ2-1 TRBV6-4 CASSDSDNNEQFF
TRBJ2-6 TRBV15 CATSPMTSGGPGANVLTF
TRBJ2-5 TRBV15 CATSRDPGEGRKETQYF
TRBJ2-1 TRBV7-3 CASSFIATSSYNEQFF
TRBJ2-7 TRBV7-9 CASSSRLAGGSYEQYF
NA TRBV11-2 CASSLDPAQDYEQYF
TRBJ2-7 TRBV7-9 CASSPGLAGPYEQYF
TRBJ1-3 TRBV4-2 CASSQDQGSGNTIYF
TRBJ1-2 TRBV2 CASEGDINYGYTF
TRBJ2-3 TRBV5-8 CASSSGSRAVTDTQYF
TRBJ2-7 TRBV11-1 CASSPRLLLNSYEQYF
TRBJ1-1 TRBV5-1 CASSLVETANTEAFF
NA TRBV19 CASRPGQRSYEQYF
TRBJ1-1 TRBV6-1 CATTDSANTEAFF
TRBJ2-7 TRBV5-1 CASSLAGDAYEQYF
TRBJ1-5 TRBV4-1 CASRETGGSSQPQHF